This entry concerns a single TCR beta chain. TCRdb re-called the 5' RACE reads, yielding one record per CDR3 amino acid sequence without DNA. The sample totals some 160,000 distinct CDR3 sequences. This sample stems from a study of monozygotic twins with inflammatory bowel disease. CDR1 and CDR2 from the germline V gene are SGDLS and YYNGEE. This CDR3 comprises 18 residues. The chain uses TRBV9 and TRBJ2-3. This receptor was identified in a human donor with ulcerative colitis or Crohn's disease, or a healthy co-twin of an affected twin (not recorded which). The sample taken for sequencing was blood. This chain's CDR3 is CASSVDGVPLSSTDTQYF. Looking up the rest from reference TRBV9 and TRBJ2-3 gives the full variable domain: DSGVTQTPKHLITATGQRVTLRCSPRSGDLSVYWYQQSLDQGLQFLIQYYNGEERAKGNILERFSAQQFPDLHSELNLSSLELGDSALYFCASSVDGVPLSSTDTQYFGPGTRLTVL.